This TCR beta chain was observed in a study of CXCR3-negative and CXCR3-positive naive CD8 T cells. Study results and caveats: Naive CXCR3-positive cells had TRB CDR3s more hydrophobic than those of CXCR3-negative naive cells. Fresh PBMCs served for most assays, and CXCR3 expression fell partially after cryopreservation. Memory CD8+ cells showed much lower diversity, while both naive subsets displayed comparably high diversity. Naive cells that were CXCR3-negative or CXCR3-positive used TRBV-TRBJ genes alike, while memory cells diverged.

Points on this clonotype: The antigen remains unidentified.

5' RACE with UMI labels generated the TRB cDNA libraries. TCRdb derives one entry per CDR3 protein from the 5' RACE reads, leaving out DNA. Recorded for this sample: roughly 99,000 distinct CDR3 sequences. Cells that were CD45RO-CCR7+CD27+CD95- constituted naive CD8+ T cells. Germline V gene lookup returns CDR1 DFQATT and CDR2 SNEGSKA (reference sequence). The CDR3 is made up of 14 amino acids. The rearrangement uses TRBV20-1 and TRBJ2-5; TCRdb returns TRBD1, unconfirmable since there is no DNA. The specimen sequenced was naive CXCR3+ CD8+ T cells from blood. Subset reported: CD45RO-CCR7+CD27+CD95- naive CD8+ T cells expressing CXCR3 (TNR3+). The TCR was taken from a human donor in good health. Some clones in this sample may be carry-over from other donors' samples. CDR3 loop: CSAERGGFEETQYF.